This record covers a single T cell receptor beta chain. Its specificity is not known. The treatment is: approximately 11-day PBMC culture with coronavirus spike peptide pools or control peptides (ViraFEST assay). The assay that was used to sequence DNA from cultured CD4+ T cells was the Oncomine TCR Beta short-read assay. From the PCR reads, TCRdb called clonotypes with MiXCR, one entry per CDR3 protein. The table has over 14,000 distinct CDR3 sequences, about 57% seen once. The ends lost 5 bases at V and 2 bases at J; junction bases unmatched: 5. CDR3 length: 15 amino acids. The germline CDR1 and CDR2 sequences are MNHNS and SASEGT. The data were taken from a study of vaccination and CD4 T cells after COVID-19. For the study at large: Six male and four female convalescents took part, two of them Hispanic. The study drew post-COVID samples a median 101 days after diagnosis (range 35 to 161). Study results and limitations: From a median of about 20 to 38, SARS-CoV-2-reactive clonotypes increased, though not significantly.

The source of this sequence is a human donor who had recovered from COVID-19. The rearrangement links TRBV6-1 to TRBJ2-5; 10 positions agree with TRBD2. The sample taken for sequencing was CD4+ T cells from blood, cultured in vitro. This chain's CDR3 is CASSLSGGPQETQYF. The CDR3 region has the DNA TGTGCCAGCAGTCTTAGCGGGGGGCCGCAAGAGACCCAGTACTTC.